One and the same sample provided the 13 T cell receptor beta chains below, sequenced in a study of blood T cell repertoires in COVID-19. The assay was immunoSEQ multiplex PCR, and TCRdb's table has in-frame clones only and misses some. The sample includes 90,000 to 120,000 clones, nearly 90% seen only once; the top ten take more than 5.5%. Material: peripheral blood. These receptors originate from a woman in her sixties or seventies with acute or convalescent COVID-19.

This chain uses TRBV28 with TRBJ2-5; TRBD2 matches 7 bases. The CDR3 sequence is 13 residues long. The V and J ends lost 10 bases and 3 bases, in that order; junction bases with no gene match: 8. Germline-derived CDR1 and CDR2 are MDHEN and SYDVKM. The CDR3 loop is CATRDYPKETQYF. CDR3 nucleotides: TGTGCCACCCGGGACTATCCTAAAGAGACCCAGTACTTC.

The rearrangement joins TRBV7-9 to TRBJ2-3; 8 bases are a match to TRBD1. Germline lookup yields CDR1 SEHNR and CDR2 FQNEAQ (reference sequence). V gave up 7 bases and J gave up 1 base; unmatched junction bases: 4. The CDR3 loop spans 14 amino acids. The CDR3 bases are TGTGCCAGCACTGGACAGGGAGGCACAGATACGCAGTATTTT. Protein: CASTGQGGTDTQYF.

The chain carries TRBV6-6 and TRBJ1-1; possibly TRBD1 for D (6 bases). This CDR3 has 14 residues. Per the germline V gene, CDR1 is MNHNY and CDR2 is SVGAGI (reference sequence). V shed 6 bases and J shed 4 bases, with 15 bases lying between them. The CDR3 region is CASRPTGQLTEAFF. CDR3 nucleotides: TGTGCCAGCAGACCCACGGGACAACTCACTGAAGCTTTCTTT.

The chain links TRBV20-1 to TRBJ2-3; D perhaps matches TRBD2 (6 bases). CDR3 length: 11 amino acids. V dropped 6 bases and J dropped 3 bases, with 7 bases sitting between them. Germline CDR1 and CDR2: DFQATT and SNEGSKA (reference sequence). The DNA of the CDR3 is TGCAGTGCCCGGGAGACAGATACGCAGTATTTT. Translated: CSARETDTQYF.

The chain is built from TRBV10-1 and TRBJ2-1, with 9 nucleotides matching TRBD2. The CDR3 sequence is 13 residues long. The germline V gene encodes CDR1 WNHNN and CDR2 SYGVQD (reference sequence). With 5 bases clipped from V and 9 bases from J, the junction kept 5 bases outside the gene matches. The chain's CDR3 is CASSPLAGAEQFF. In nucleotides, the CDR3 is TGCGCCAGCAGTCCTTTAGCGGGAGCTGAGCAGTTCTTC.

This chain connects TRBV19 to TRBJ1-5; D is perhaps TRBD1 (5 bases). Germline assignment: CDR1 LNHDA and CDR2 SQIVND (reference sequence). The CDR3 is 16 residues long. Between the trimmed V and J ends, which lost 3 bases and 0 bases, there was a span of 12 bases. The CDR3: CASSIGRGASNQPQHF. DNA for the CDR3: TGTGCCAGTAGTATCGGGCGCGGGGCTAGCAATCAGCCCCAGCATTTT.

This chain uses TRBV2 with TRBJ2-1; 10 bases line up with TRBD2. With V trimmed by 8 bases and J by 6 bases, 4 bases remained unmatched. CDR3 length equals 13 residues. Germline V gives CDR1 SNHLY, CDR2 FYNNEI. The CDR3 sequence is CASVAGGSNEQFF. The CDR3 coding sequence is TGTGCCAGCGTAGCGGGAGGCTCCAATGAGCAGTTCTTC.

This clone showed up just once. Other DNA sequences in the sample encode the same CDR3. V gene TRBV9 combines with J gene TRBJ2-3; D perhaps matches TRBD1 (6 bases). The length of the CDR3 is 14 residues. Germline values: CDR1 SGDLS, CDR2 YYNGEE. Trimming shortened V by 3 bases and J by 4 bases, and 12 bases separated the two germline ends. The CDR3 bases are TGTGCCAGCAGCGGGCTAGCAGGGGCAGATACGCAGTATTTT. Its protein product is CASSGLAGADTQYF.

This clone has just one count. This rearrangement joins TRBV10-3 to TRBJ2-7; TRBD2 agrees at 7 bases. Germline CDR1 reads ENHRY; CDR2 reads SYGVKD. Trimming cost V 0 bases and J 3 bases; bases outside gene matches: 8. The length of the CDR3 is 16 residues. CDR3 region: CAISESTTSLLYEQYF. CDR3 coding DNA: TGTGCCATCAGTGAGTCGACGACTAGCCTCCTCTACGAGCAGTACTTC.

The chain uses TRBV5-4 and TRBJ2-2; the match to TRBD2 covers 7 bases. The germline V gene encodes CDR1 SGHNT and CDR2 YYREEE (reference sequence). The ends lost 8 bases at V and 0 bases at J; junction bases unmatched: 7. CDR3 length equals 15 residues. CDR3 region: CASGRVAPNTGELFF. CDR3 DNA: TGTGCCAGTGGGAGGGTGGCCCCGAACACCGGGGAGCTGTTTTTT.

J is TRBJ2-2 and V is TRBV7-3; a weak D match, TRBD1 (6 bases). This CDR3 has 17 amino acids. Germline CDR1 and CDR2: SGHTA and FQGTGA. V was pared by 5 bases and J by 7 bases, with 23 bases between. The CDR3, as DNA: TGTGCCAGCAGCACCCACAGGGAAGGCGGGCAGGGCGGGGAGCTGTTTTTT. Its translation is CASSTHREGGQGGELFF.

The V call is TRBV28, the J call TRBJ1-2, with 9 bases fitting TRBD1. The trim removed 4 bases at V and 5 bases at J, leaving 5 bases unmatched. The germline CDR1 and CDR2 sequences are MDHEN and SYDVKM. This CDR3 has 14 amino acids. The CDR3 DNA follows: TGTGCCAGCAGTTCGGGACAGGGAGTTTATGGCTACACCTTC. Translating it yields CASSSGQGVYGYTF.

This chain links TRBV27 with TRBJ1-2; 7 nucleotides align to TRBD1. The CDR3 has 12 residues. Per the germline V gene, CDR1 is MNHEY and CDR2 is SMNVEV (reference sequence). The ends lost 5 bases at V and 8 bases at J; junction bases unmatched: 5. The CDR3 coding sequence is TGTGCCAGCAGTCCCCGGACAGGAGGCTACACCTTC. Translation gives CASSPRTGGYTF.